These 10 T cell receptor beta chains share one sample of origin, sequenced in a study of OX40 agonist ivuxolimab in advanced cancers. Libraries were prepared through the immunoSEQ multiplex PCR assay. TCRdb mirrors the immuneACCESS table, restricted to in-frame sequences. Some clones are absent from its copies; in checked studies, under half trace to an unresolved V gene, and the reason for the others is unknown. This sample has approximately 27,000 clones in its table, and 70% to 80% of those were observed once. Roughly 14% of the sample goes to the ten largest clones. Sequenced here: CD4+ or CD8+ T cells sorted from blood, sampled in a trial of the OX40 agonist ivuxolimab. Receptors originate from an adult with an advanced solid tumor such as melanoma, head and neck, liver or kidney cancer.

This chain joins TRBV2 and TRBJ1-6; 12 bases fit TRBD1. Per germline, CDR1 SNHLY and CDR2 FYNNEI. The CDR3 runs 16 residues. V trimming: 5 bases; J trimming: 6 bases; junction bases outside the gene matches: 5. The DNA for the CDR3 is TGTGCCAGCAGTAGGGACAGGGGGCAATTTAATTCACCCCTCCACTTT. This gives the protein CASSRDRGQFNSPLHF. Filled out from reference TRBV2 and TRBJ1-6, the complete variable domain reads EPEVTQTPSHQVTQMGQEVILRCVPISNHLYFYWYRQILGQKVEFLVSFYNNEISEKSEIFDDQFSVERPDGSNFTLKIRSTKLEDSAMYFCASSRDRGQFNSPLHFGNGTRLTVT.

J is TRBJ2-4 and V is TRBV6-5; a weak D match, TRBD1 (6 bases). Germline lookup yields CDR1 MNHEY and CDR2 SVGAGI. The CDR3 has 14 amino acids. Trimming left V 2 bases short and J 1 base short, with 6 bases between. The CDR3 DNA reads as TGTGCCAGCAGTTACCAGGGGGCCAAAAACATTCAGTACTTC. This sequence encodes CASSYQGAKNIQYF.

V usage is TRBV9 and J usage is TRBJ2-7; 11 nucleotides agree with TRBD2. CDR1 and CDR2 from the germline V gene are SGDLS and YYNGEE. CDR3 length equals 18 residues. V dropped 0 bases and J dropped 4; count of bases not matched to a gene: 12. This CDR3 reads CASSVVATSGGANYEQYF. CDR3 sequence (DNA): TGTGCCAGCAGCGTAGTAGCCACTAGCGGGGGAGCGAATTACGAGCAGTACTTC.

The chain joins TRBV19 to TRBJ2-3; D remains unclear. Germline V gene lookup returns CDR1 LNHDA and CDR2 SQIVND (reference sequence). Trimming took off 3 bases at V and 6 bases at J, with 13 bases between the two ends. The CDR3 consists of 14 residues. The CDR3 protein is CASSMGQFRDTQYF. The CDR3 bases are TGTGCCAGTAGTATGGGCCAGTTCAGGGATACGCAGTATTTT. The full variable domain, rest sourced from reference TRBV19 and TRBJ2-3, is DGGITQSPKYLFRKEGQNVTLSCEQNLNHDAMYWYRQDPGQGLRLIYYSQIVNDFQKGDIAEGYSVSREKKESFPLTVTSAQKNPTAFYLCASSMGQFRDTQYFGPGTRLTVL.

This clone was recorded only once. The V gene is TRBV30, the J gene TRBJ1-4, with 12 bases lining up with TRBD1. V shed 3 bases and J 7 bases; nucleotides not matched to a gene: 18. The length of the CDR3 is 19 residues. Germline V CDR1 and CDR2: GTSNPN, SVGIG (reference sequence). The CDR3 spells CAWRPPSRDRGLIFEKLFF. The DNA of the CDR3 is TGTGCCTGGAGACCCCCAAGTCGGGACAGGGGGCTCATTTTTGAAAAACTGTTTTTT. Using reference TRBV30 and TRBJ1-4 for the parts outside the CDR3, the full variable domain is SQTIHQWPATLVQPVGSPLSLECTVEGTSNPNLYWYRQAAGRGLQLLFYSVGIGQISSEVPQNLSASRPQDRQFILSSKKLLLSDSGFYLCAWRPPSRDRGLIFEKLFFGSGTQLSVL.

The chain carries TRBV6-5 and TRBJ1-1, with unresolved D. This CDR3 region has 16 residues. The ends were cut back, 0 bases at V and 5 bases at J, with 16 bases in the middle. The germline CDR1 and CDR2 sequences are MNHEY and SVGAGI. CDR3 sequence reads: CASSYSAGNEGTEAFF. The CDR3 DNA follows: TGTGCCAGCAGTTACTCGGCCGGGAACGAGGGAACTGAAGCTTTCTTT.

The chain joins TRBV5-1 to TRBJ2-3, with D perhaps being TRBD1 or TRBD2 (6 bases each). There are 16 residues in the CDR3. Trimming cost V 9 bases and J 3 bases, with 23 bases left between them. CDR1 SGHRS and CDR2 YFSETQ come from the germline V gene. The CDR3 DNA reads TGCGCCACCCAACGAGGGGGGCGAGAGAGGACAGATACGCAGTATTTT. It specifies CATQRGGRERTDTQYF.

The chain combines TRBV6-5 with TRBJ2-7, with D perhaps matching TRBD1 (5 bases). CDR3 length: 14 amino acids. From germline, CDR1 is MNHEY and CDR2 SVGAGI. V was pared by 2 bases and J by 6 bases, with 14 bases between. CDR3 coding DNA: TGTGCCAGCAGTTACGTCCCAGGGTTTGGCGAGCAGTACTTC. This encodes CASSYVPGFGEQYF.

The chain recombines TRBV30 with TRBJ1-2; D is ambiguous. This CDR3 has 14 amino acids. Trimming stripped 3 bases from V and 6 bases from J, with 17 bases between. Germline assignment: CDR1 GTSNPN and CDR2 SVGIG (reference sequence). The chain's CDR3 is CAWRLGVKGDGYTF. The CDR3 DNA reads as TGTGCCTGGAGGCTCGGGGTAAAGGGTGATGGCTACACCTTC.

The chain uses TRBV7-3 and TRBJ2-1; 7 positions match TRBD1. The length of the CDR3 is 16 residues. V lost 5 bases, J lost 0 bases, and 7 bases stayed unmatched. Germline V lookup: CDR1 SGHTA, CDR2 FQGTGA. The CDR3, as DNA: TGTGCCAGCAGCCCGCCGGACAGGAGCTCCTACAATGAGCAGTTCTTC. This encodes CASSPPDRSSYNEQFF.